This T cell receptor beta chain was recorded in a study of T cell responses to AZD1222 COVID-19 vaccine. Unmatched junction bases numbered 1, after V lost 0 bases and J lost 5 bases. The CDR3 sequence is 14 residues long. Looked up from germline, CDR1 is SGHRS and CDR2 is YFSETQ. Profiled with immunoSEQ multiplex PCR; TCRdb holds only in-frame clones, not every one. The sample consists of about 60,000 clones, 86% of them appearing once. The TCR comes from an adult who received the AZD1222 COVID-19 vaccine. This specimen consisted of peripheral blood, obtained 28 days after the second AZD1222 dose. The chain joins TRBV5-1 to TRBJ2-1, with 8 bases identical to TRBD1. The CDR3 sequence is CASSLGDRNNEQFF. The CDR3 coding sequence is TGCGCCAGCAGCTTGGGGGACAGGAACAATGAGCAGTTCTTC.